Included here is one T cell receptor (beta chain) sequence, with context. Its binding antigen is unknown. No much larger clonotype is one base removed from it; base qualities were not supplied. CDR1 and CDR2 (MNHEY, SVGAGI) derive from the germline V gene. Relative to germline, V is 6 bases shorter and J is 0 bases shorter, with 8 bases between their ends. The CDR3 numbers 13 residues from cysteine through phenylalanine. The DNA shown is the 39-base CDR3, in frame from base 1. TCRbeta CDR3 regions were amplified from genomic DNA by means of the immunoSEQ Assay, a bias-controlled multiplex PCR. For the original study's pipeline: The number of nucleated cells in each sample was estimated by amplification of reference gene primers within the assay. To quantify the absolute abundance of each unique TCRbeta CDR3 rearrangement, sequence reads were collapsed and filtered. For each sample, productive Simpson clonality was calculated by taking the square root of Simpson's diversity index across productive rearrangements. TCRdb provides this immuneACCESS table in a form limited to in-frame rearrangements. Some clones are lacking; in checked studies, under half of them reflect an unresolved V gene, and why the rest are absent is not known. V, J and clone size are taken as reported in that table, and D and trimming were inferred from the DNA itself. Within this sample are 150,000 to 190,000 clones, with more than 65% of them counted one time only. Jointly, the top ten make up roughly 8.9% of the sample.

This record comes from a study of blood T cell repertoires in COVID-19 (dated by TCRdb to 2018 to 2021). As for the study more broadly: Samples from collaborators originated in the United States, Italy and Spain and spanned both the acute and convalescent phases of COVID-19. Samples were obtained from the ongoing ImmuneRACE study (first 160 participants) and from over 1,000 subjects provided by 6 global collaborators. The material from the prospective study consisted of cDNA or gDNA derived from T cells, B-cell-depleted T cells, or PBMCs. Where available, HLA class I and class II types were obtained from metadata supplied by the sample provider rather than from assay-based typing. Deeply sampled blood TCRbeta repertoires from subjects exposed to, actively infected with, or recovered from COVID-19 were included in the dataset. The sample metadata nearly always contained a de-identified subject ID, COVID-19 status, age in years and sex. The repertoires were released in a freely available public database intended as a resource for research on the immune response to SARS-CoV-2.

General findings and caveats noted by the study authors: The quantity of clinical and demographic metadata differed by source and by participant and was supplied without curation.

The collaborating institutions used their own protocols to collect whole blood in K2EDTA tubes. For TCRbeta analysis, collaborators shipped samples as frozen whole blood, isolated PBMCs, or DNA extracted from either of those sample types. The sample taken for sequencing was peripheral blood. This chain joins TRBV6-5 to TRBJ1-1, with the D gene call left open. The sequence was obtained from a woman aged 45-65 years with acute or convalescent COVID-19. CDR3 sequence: CASRATMNTEAFF. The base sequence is TGTGCCAGCAGGGCGACAATGAACACTGAAGCTTTCTTT.